This T cell receptor beta chain was recovered during a study of cytomegalovirus exposure and HLA in healthy donors. The wider study: One earlier analysis, a look at some 180 million T cells, found some 120 million unique TCR beta sequences.

Study-level results: Common viral pathogens seemed, in a later analysis, to connect with several of the most significant clusters. Cytomegalovirus association was assigned to 170 or so TCR beta chains. V- and J-gene trimming in TCR beta was tied to a missense DCLRE1C variant by an analysis performed later.

Vbeta (60) and Jbeta (13) primers were used in the PCR. Sequencing used immunoSEQ multiplex PCR; TCRdb keeps in-frame clones, though not all of them. The sample consists of under 150,000 clones, around 73% of them appearing once. Notes on this clone: Its antigen remains unknown.

The CDR3 is 18 amino acids. J gave up 4 bases and V 0 bases, and 8 bases lay outside the gene matches. Germline-derived CDR1 and CDR2 are ENHRY and SYGVKD. The origin of this receptor is a human donor in good health. The sequenced sample consisted of PBMCs. This sequence joins TRBV10-3 and TRBJ2-7; 14 bases align to TRBD2. The CDR3 DNA follows: TGTGCCATCAGTGAGTCAGGACTAGCGGGGGGAAACCATTACGAGCAGTACTTC. Translating it yields CAISESGLAGGNHYEQYF.